The sequence of this TCR beta chain was determined in a study of blood T cells in healthy people across ages. Next came a second PCR, run for about 6 to 12 cycles, which used a sample-barcoded 5' primer along with a J-beta primer mix. TCRdb re-called the 5' RACE reads with MiXCR, one entry per CDR3 protein. The table records 710,000 or so distinct CDR3 sequences, 22% of them present only once. Trimming took 0 bases from V and 5 from J; bases not matched to a gene: 8. From germline, CDR1 is MNHEY and CDR2 SVGAGI. This CDR3 has 16 residues. The study recruited healthy Caucasian donors from Russia who were aged about 6 to 90. Each donor gave ten milliliters of peripheral blood. Each sample had at least 6 million PBMCs isolated.

The J gene is TRBJ2-3, the V gene TRBV6-5; 7 bases align to TRBD2. Sequenced input: blood. This clonotype was sampled from a man in his 70s in good health. CDR3 sequence reads: CASSYSTAGVRDTQYF. The CDR3 DNA reads as TGTGCCAGCAGTTACTCGACTGCGGGGGTTAGAGATACGCAGTATTTT.